The table lists the clone carrying this T cell receptor beta chain with a few counts. A second PCR, run for roughly 7 to 12 cycles, used a sample-barcoded 5' primer plus a J-beta primer mix. TCRdb itself ran the 5' RACE reads through MiXCR, one entry per CDR3 protein. This table has some 1,800,000 distinct CDR3 sequences, around 42% appearing once. With 0 bases removed from V and 3 bases from J, the gap between germline ends came to 9 bases. Germline assignment: CDR1 SGDLS and CDR2 YYNGEE. The CDR3 sequence is 14 residues long. This specimen comes from a study of blood T cells in healthy people across ages.

This clonotype originated in a human donor in good health. The sample consisted of blood. The rearrangement links TRBV9 to TRBJ1-1; D unclear. This chain's CDR3 is CASSVEVEYTEAFF. Here the CDR3 DNA reads TGTGCCAGCAGCGTAGAGGTGGAGTACACTGAAGCTTTCTTT.